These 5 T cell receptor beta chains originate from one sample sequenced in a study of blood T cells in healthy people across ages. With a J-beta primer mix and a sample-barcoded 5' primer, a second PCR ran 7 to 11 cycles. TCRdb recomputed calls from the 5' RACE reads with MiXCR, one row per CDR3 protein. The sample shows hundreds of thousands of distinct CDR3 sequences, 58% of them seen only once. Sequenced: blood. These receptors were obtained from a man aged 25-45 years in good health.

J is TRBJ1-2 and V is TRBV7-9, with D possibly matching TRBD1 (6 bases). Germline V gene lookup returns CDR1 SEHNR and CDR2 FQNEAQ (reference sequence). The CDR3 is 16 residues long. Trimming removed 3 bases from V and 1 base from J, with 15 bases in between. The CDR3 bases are TGTGCCAGCAGCTTTGCCGGGACACGGGATAACTATGGCTACACCTTC. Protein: CASSFAGTRDNYGYTF.

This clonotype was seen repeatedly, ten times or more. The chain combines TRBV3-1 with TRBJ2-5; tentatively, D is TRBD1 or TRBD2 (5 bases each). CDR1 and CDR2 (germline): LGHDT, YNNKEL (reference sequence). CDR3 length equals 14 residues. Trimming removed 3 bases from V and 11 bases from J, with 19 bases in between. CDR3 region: CASSHLGSRGEQYF. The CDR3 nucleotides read TGTGCCAGCAGCCATTTAGGCTCGAGGGGAGAGCAGTACTTC.

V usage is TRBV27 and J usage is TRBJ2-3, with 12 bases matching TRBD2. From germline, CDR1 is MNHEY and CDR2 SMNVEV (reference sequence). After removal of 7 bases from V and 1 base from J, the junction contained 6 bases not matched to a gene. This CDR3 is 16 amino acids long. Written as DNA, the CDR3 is TGTGCCAGCATAGGACTAGCGGGATTAGGCACAGATACGCAGTATTTT. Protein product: CASIGLAGLGTDTQYF.

The CDR3 DNA follows: TGTGCCAGTATCGATCAAGGGGTTCTGACTGAAGCTTTCTTT. It translates to CASIDQGVLTEAFF. The chain couples TRBV6-1 to TRBJ1-1; maybe TRBD1 (5 bases). The CDR3 spans 14 residues. CDR1 is MNHNS and CDR2 is SASEGT in the germline V gene. Trimming cost V 9 bases and J 5 bases, with 19 bases left between them.

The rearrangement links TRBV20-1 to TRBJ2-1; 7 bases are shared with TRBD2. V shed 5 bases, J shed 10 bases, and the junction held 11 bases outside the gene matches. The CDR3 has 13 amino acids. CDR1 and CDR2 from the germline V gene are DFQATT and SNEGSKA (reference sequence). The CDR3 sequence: CSAARDYSYEQFF. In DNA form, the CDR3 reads TGCAGTGCTGCCCGGGACTACTCCTACGAGCAGTTCTTC.